The 7 T cell receptor beta chains in this list originate from one sample, sequenced in a study of blood T cell repertoires in COVID-19. The method was immunoSEQ multiplex PCR; TCRdb's version includes in-frame clones alone and lacks a portion of them. The table lists a few hundred thousand clones, around 86% of them singletons. The sample consisted of PBMCs or T cells enriched from blood (not recorded which). These receptors were obtained from a woman aged 18-29 years who had recovered from COVID-19.

V and J are TRBV5-1 and TRBJ2-3; D is perhaps TRBD2 (5 bases). The CDR3 length is 13 residues. Trimming took off 4 bases at V and 1 base at J, with 7 bases between the two ends. CDR1 SGHRS and CDR2 YFSETQ come from the germline V gene. As DNA, the CDR3 is TGCGCCAGCAGCGAGGGAGGCACAGATACGCAGTATTTT. Amino acid sequence: CASSEGGTDTQYF. Together with reference TRBV5-1 and TRBJ2-3, the CDR3 gives the full variable domain: KAGVTQTPRYLIKTRGQQVTLSCSPISGHRSVSWYQQTPGQGLQFLFEYFSETQRNKGNFPGRFSGRQFSNSRSEMNVSTLELGDSALYLCASSEGGTDTQYFGPGTRLTVL.

A few counts support this clone. The CDR3 DNA is TGTGCCAGCAGTTTCCATACCAGGGGGCTCAGTGAAGCTTTCTTT. This sequence encodes CASSFHTRGLSEAFF. The chain employs TRBV27 and TRBJ1-1, with 8 nucleotides matching TRBD1. V shed 3 bases, J shed 7 bases, and the junction held 10 bases outside the gene matches. The length of the CDR3 is 15 residues. From germline, CDR1 is MNHEY and CDR2 SMNVEV (reference sequence).

This clone was found once. This chain joins TRBV24-1 and TRBJ2-2; D gene uncertain. The germline gives CDR1 KGHDR, CDR2 SFDVKD. This CDR3 is 14 amino acids long. Trimming pared 3 bases from V and 6 bases from J, leaving 10 bases between. The CDR3 is CATSDTRGPGELFF. The DNA for the CDR3 is TGTGCCACCAGTGATACGCGAGGCCCCGGGGAGCTGTTTTTT.

The chain couples TRBV5-1 to TRBJ2-1; D perhaps matches TRBD1 (6 bases). The CDR3 totals 15 residues. The germline CDR1 and CDR2 sequences are SGHRS and YFSETQ. Trimming stripped 0 bases from V and 9 bases from J, with 16 bases between. CDR3 coding DNA: TGCGCCAGCAGCTTGGGTTCACAGGGTAATAGTGAGCAGTTCTTC. Its protein product is CASSLGSQGNSEQFF.

V and J are TRBV19 and TRBJ1-3; the match to TRBD1 covers 7 bases. V lost 6 bases, J lost 0 bases, and 5 bases stayed unmatched. Germline V CDR1 and CDR2: LNHDA, SQIVND (reference sequence). CDR3 length equals 15 residues. CDR3 DNA: TGTGCCAGTAGCCCGGGACAGTACTCTGGAAACACCATATATTTT. Its protein product is CASSPGQYSGNTIYF.

Written as DNA, the CDR3 is TGTGCAAGTCGCTTAGCAGGGGTAGCCCCCCAAGAGACCCAGTACTTC. It encodes CASRLAGVAPQETQYF. This chain uses TRBV12-2 with TRBJ2-5; TRBD1 reflects the table's D call only, with no check against the DNA. TRBV12-2 is noted as a pseudogene. CDR3 length equals 16 residues.

Details on this clone: This sample also contains other DNA sequences that code for the same CDR3. The CDR3 sequence: CASSPGQNYGYTF. CDR3 sequence (DNA): TGTGCCAGCAGCCCCGGACAGAACTATGGCTACACCTTC. The V call is TRBV12-3 or TRBV12-4, the J call TRBJ1-2; tentatively, D is TRBD1 (6 bases). The V end lost 6 bases, the J end lost 2 bases, and 10 bases lay between the germline ends. The CDR3 is 13 amino acids.